Listed here is a single T cell receptor beta chain. The record originates from a study of shared clonotypes between healthy human individuals. Study summary: The donor group consisted of two women and a few men, aged 18 to 49.

V lost 0 bases and J lost 1, with 6 bases in between. CDR1 and CDR2 from the germline V gene are SGHDN and FVKESK. The CDR3 loop spans 14 amino acids. Here immunoSEQ multiplex PCR was the method, and the copy in TCRdb shows in-frame clones only, minus some. The table includes 450,000 to 700,000 clones, just under 97% detected once. Naive CD8 cells were CD45RO-negative, positively selected for CCR7, excluding terminally differentiated effector memory CD45RA+ cells. The donors, healthy adults who were HIV-negative, had experienced no recent acute infections or vaccinations. All of the donors resided in Nashville, Tennessee, and each was a Caucasian adult.

The sample consisted of naive CD8+ T cells sorted from blood. The chain combines TRBV14 with TRBJ1-2; D not certain. This receptor was identified in a woman between 25 and 40 years old in good health. CDR3 loop: CASSQDGDNYGYTF. In DNA, the CDR3 is TGTGCCAGCAGCCAAGACGGAGATAACTATGGCTACACCTTC. Drawing the rest from reference TRBV14 and TRBJ1-2, the complete variable domain is EAGVTQFPSHSVIEKGQTVTLRCDPISGHDNLYWYRRVMGKEIKFLLHFVKESKQDESGMPNNRFLAERTGGTYSTLKVQPAELEDSGVYFCASSQDGDNYGYTFGSGTRLTVV.